The next 17 T cell receptor beta chains were all read from a single sample in a study of regulatory T cells in long-lasting Graves disease. The authors built TCR beta libraries using iRepertoire HTBI primers and Arm-PCR of CDR3 regions. MiXCR was run by TCRdb on the multiplex PCR reads, yielding one entry per CDR3 protein. The sample includes about 400,000 distinct CDR3 sequences, less than 20% of them seen just once. The time point: newly diagnosed GD, antithyroid drugs for less than 3 months. The TCR library was made from RNA that had been extracted from PBMCs in TRIzol. The specimen was peripheral blood mononuclear cells (PBMCs), collected at new diagnosis, from a patient treated with antithyroid drugs. The source is a female donor with Graves disease.

This clonotype has a handful of counts. This chain connects TRBV6-1 to TRBJ2-5, with 7 bases fitting TRBD2. The CDR3 contains 14 residues. Germline V gives CDR1 MNHNS, CDR2 SASEGT. V shed 10 bases, J shed 2 bases, and the junction held 10 bases outside the gene matches. CDR3 sequence (DNA): TGTGCCATCCGTCGCGCTAGCGGACAAGAGACCCAGTACTTC. Protein sequence: CAIRRASGQETQYF.

This clonotype has a handful of counts. V usage is TRBV28 and J usage is TRBJ2-7; D uncertain. This CDR3 is 13 amino acids long. CDR1 is MDHEN, CDR2 SYDVKM, per germline. V lost 2 bases and J lost 0, with 5 bases in between. Written as DNA, the CDR3 is TGTGCCAGCAGTTTAAGGGCCTCCTACGAGCAGTACTTC. Protein: CASSLRASYEQYF.

This clonotype appeared many times. The rearrangement joins TRBV20-1 to TRBJ2-7; weak D call: TRBD2 (6 bases). This CDR3 has 17 residues. Germline V lookup: CDR1 DFQATT, CDR2 SNEGSKA (reference sequence). Between the trimmed V and J ends, which lost 3 bases and 9 bases, there was a span of 30 bases. CDR3 residues: CSASGSGGTWGEVGQYF. The CDR3 DNA reads TGCAGTGCTAGTGGTAGCGGAGGGACGTGGGGCGAGGTTGGGCAGTACTTC.

This chain joins TRBV28 and TRBJ2-1; the match to TRBD2 covers 14 bases. The CDR3 runs 17 residues. V trimming: 6 bases; J trimming: 4 bases; junction bases outside the gene matches: 8. CDR1 is MDHEN, CDR2 SYDVKM, per germline. The CDR3 here is CASRKPGLAGVYNEQFF. CDR3 bases: TGTGCCAGCAGGAAACCGGGACTAGCGGGAGTTTACAATGAGCAGTTCTTC.

The chain recombines TRBV28 with TRBJ2-3; the D call may be TRBD1 or TRBD2 (6 bases each). Deletions cut 3 bases from V and 2 bases from J, with 18 bases between. In germline, CDR1 is MDHEN, CDR2 SYDVKM. CDR3 length equals 17 residues. Here the CDR3 reads CASSFGGRDGFTDTQYF. The DNA for the CDR3 is TGTGCCAGCAGTTTCGGGGGCAGGGACGGATTCACAGATACGCAGTATTTT. Filled out from reference TRBV28 and TRBJ2-3, the complete variable domain reads DVKVTQSSRYLVKRTGEKVFLECVQDMDHENMFWYRQDPGLGLRLIYFSYDVKMKEKGDIPEGYSVSREKKERFSLILESASTNQTSMYLCASSFGGRDGFTDTQYFGPGTRLTVL.

This clonotype was seen a handful of times. This chain uses TRBV14 with TRBJ1-2; 8 bases line up with TRBD1. Unmatched junction bases numbered 4, after V lost 0 bases and J lost 4 bases. The CDR3 runs to 15 residues. Looked up from germline, CDR1 is SGHDN and CDR2 is FVKESK. For the CDR3, the DNA is TGTGCCAGCAGCCAAGAGCAGGGGGCTTTCTATGGCTACACCTTC. This translates into CASSQEQGAFYGYTF.

This clonotype was observed a handful of times. The rearrangement links TRBV7-9 to TRBJ1-1, with 8 bases that match TRBD1. J was trimmed by 3 bases and V by 3 bases; bases with no gene match: 6. The CDR3 covers 15 residues. Germline values: CDR1 SEHNR, CDR2 FQNEAQ (reference sequence). The CDR3, as DNA: TGTGCCAGCAGCTTGGGGACAGGCTCCTACACTGAAGCTTTCTTT. Amino acid sequence: CASSLGTGSYTEAFF.

A few counts support this clonotype. A much larger clone sits a single nucleotide away, making a read error possible. The chain uses TRBV28 and TRBJ2-3; TRBD1 agrees at 8 bases. V dropped 8 bases and J dropped 2; count of bases not matched to a gene: 3. The CDR3 runs to 13 residues. Germline CDR1 MDHEN, CDR2 SYDVKM. CDR3 coding DNA: TGTGCCAGCGGACAGGGACACACAGATACGCAGTATTTT. It yields the protein CASGQGHTDTQYF.

V and J are TRBV30 and TRBJ2-2; a weak D match, TRBD1 (5 bases). This CDR3 region has 17 residues. With 0 bases removed from V and 1 base from J, the gap between germline ends came to 15 bases. Germline V gene sequence: CDR1 GTSNPN, CDR2 SVGIG (reference sequence). CDR3 sequence reads: CAWSVKVGQWNTGELFF. As DNA, the CDR3 is TGTGCCTGGAGTGTAAAGGTGGGGCAGTGGAACACCGGGGAGCTGTTTTTT.

There are many counts of this clonotype. This chain joins TRBV9 and TRBJ1-1; D possibly corresponds to TRBD1 (6 bases). CDR1 is SGDLS, CDR2 YYNGEE, per germline. The CDR3 has 16 amino acids. V dropped 2 bases and J dropped 1 base, with 15 bases sitting between them. The CDR3 sequence: CASSVSQGPTNTEAFF. The CDR3 nucleotides read TGTGCCAGCAGCGTCTCACAGGGCCCCACGAACACTGAAGCTTTCTTT.

The chain joins TRBV9 to TRBJ2-5; D is tentatively TRBD1 or TRBD2 (5 bases each). Germline V CDR1 and CDR2: SGDLS, YYNGEE. Trimming removed 1 base at V and 2 bases at J, with 9 bases between. The CDR3 has 14 residues. The CDR3 DNA reads TGTGCCAGCAGCGTATGGGGGTCACAAGAGACCCAGTACTTC. It specifies CASSVWGSQETQYF.

This clonotype came up many times. This sequence joins TRBV6-2 or TRBV6-3 and TRBJ2-1; 9 bases line up with TRBD2. CDR1 and CDR2 from the germline V gene are MNHEY and SVGEGT. The CDR3 is made up of 17 amino acids. Losses at the gene ends were 2 bases for V and 0 bases for J; bases not matched to a gene: 5. In DNA form, the CDR3 reads TGTGCCAGCAGTTACCACGATAGCGGGAGCTCCTACAATGAGCAGTTCTTC. It is translated as CASSYHDSGSSYNEQFF.

The chain links TRBV7-2 to TRBJ2-4; 8 nucleotides align to TRBD2. Germline CDR1 is SGHTA and CDR2 is FQGNSA. V lost 5 bases and J lost 9; bases outside the gene matches: 15. This CDR3 has 16 residues. The CDR3 bases are TGTGCCAGCAGCCCCCCAGGTAGCGGGGTAGTGAGCATTCAGTACTTC. This encodes CASSPPGSGVVSIQYF.

The chain recombines TRBV30 with TRBJ2-5, with D unclear. The CDR3 runs to 12 residues. Germline lookup yields CDR1 GTSNPN and CDR2 SVGIG (reference sequence). The V and J ends lost 1 base and 3 bases respectively, with 6 bases between them. The CDR3 region has the DNA TGTGCCTGGAGTGGGGCCAAAGAGACCCAGTACTTC. Its protein is CAWSGAKETQYF.

At least ten counts were recorded for this clonotype. The V and J genes are TRBV12-3 or TRBV12-4 and TRBJ2-6; D gene uncertain. V was cut by 7 bases and J by 10 bases, with 5 bases left in between. The CDR3 consists of 10 residues. CDR3 nucleotide sequence: TGTGCCAGCACTGGGAACGTCCTGACTTTC. This encodes CASTGNVLTF.

This clonotype was counted many times. The CDR3 DNA reads TGTGCCATCCGTGGAGTGGCTAGCGGAAACAATGAGCAGTTCTTC. Its protein product is CAIRGVASGNNEQFF. This chain connects TRBV27 to TRBJ2-1; the match to TRBD2 covers 7 bases. Germline CDR1 reads MNHEY; CDR2 reads SMNVEV (reference sequence). Trimming took 10 bases from V and 5 from J; bases not matched to a gene: 14. The CDR3 loop spans 15 amino acids.

This clonotype has ten or more counts. The V and J genes are TRBV20-1 and TRBJ2-7; D may match TRBD1 or TRBD2 (5 bases each). Trimming pared 1 base from V and 3 bases from J, leaving 16 bases between. Germline CDR1 DFQATT, CDR2 SNEGSKA (reference sequence). CDR3 length: 15 residues. The DNA for the CDR3 is TGCAGTGCTAGAGGGGCAGGGAGACCCATCTACGAGCAGTACTTC. It encodes CSARGAGRPIYEQYF.